This T cell receptor beta chain was captured in a study of T cells in Graves' hyperthyroidism and ophthalmopathy. Template material for amplifying TCR beta CDR3 regions consisted of RNA transcripts. The HTBI primer set served for first-round RT-PCR of the TCR CDR3. Each CDR3 protein gets one entry after TCRdb re-called the multiplex PCR reads with MiXCR. This sample has around 760,000 distinct CDR3 sequences; just over 35% occur once, and the top ten carry less than 40%. For Graves' hyperthyroidism to be stable, ophthalmopathy could not progress within 18 months. Fresh peripheral blood, 9.5 to 10 ml of it, supplied the PBMCs. Findings and limits, study-wide: Ophthalmopathy could be told apart from stable hyperthyroidism with a 13 V-J model.

V lost 3 bases, J lost 0 bases, and 15 bases lay in between. Germline CDR1 and CDR2: SGHNT and YYREEE (reference sequence). The CDR3 spans 16 residues. This clonotype was seen more than once but under ten times. Its antigen is unidentified. The V and J genes are TRBV5-4 and TRBJ1-1, with TRBD1 as a possible D gene (6 bases). Input material: blood. This receptor was taken from a middle-aged woman with Graves' hyperthyroidism. In DNA, the CDR3 is TGTGCCAGCAGCTCCCCAGCGACAGGAGTGAACACTGAAGCTTTCTTT. It translates to CASSSPATGVNTEAFF.